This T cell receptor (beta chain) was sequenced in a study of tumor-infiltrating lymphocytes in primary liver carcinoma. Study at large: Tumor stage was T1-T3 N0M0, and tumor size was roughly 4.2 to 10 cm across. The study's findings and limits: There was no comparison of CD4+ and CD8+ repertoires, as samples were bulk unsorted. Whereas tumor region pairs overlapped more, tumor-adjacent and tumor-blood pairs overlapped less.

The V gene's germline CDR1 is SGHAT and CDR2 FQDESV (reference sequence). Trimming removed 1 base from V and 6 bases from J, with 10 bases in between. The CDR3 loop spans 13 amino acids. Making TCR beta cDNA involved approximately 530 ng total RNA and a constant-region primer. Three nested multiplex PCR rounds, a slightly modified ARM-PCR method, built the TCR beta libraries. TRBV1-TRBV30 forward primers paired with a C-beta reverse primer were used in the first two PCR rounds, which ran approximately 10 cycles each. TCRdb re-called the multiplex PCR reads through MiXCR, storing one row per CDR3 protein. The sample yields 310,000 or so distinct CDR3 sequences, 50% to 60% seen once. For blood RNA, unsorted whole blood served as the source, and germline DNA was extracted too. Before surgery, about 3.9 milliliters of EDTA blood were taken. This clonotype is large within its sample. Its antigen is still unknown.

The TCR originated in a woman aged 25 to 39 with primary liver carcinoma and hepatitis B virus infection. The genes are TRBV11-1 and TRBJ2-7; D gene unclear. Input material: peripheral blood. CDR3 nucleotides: TGTGCCAGCAGCTTAGGATACCTCCGCGAGCAGTACTTC. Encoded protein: CASSLGYLREQYF.